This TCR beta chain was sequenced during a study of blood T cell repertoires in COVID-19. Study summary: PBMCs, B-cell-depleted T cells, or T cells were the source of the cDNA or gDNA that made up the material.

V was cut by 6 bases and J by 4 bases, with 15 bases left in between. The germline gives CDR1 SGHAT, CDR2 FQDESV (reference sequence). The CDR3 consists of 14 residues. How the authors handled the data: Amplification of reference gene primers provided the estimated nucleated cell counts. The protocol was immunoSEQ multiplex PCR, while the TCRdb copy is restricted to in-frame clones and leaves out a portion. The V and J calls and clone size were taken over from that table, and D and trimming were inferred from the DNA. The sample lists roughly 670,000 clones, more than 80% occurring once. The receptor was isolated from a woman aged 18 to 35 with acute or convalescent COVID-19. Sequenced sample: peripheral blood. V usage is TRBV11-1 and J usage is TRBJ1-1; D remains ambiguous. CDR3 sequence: CASRLLGSSTEAFF. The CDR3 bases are TGTGCCAGCAGACTCCTCGGGAGCAGCACTGAAGCTTTCTTT.